This is a list of T cell receptor beta chains from one sample in a study of cytomegalovirus exposure and HLA in healthy donors. TCRdb's table, derived via immunoSEQ multiplex PCR, lists solely in-frame clones and lacks some. The table includes roughly 100,000 clones, approximately 80% detected once. Sequencing was performed on PBMCs. All receptors come from a man aged 25-40 years in good health and CMV-seropositive. Each CDR3 is given with its conserved first and last residue. D genes are given only for firm matches. Expanded clones get a size class; other rows say once, few or many, or leave the size out.

>-|TRBJ2-7|TRBV5-1|-
TGCGCCAGCAGCGCCGGAGCTAGCGTCCACGAGCAGTACTTC
CASSAGASVHEQYF
>-|TRBJ1-5|TRBV21-1|-
TGTGCCAGCAGCAAAGAGCGGGGCAGGGCGGGCAATCAGCCCCAGCATTTT
CASSKERGRAGNQPQHF
>TRBD1|TRBJ1-1|TRBV11-2|-
TGTGCCAGCAGCCTTTTTGGACAGGTGAACACTGAAGCTTTCTTT
CASSLFGQVNTEAFF
>TRBD1|TRBJ1-2|TRBV5-1|-
TGCGCCAGCAAGGACAGGTCAGCTAACTATGGCTACACCTTC
CASKDRSANYGYTF
>TRBD1|TRBJ1-2|TRBV6-6|-
TGTGCCAGCAGTGGACAGGGTAGCGGCGGCTACACCTTC
CASSGQGSGGYTF
>-|TRBJ2-2|TRBV19|-
TGTGCCAGTAGTATCGATGCAGGGGAAACCGGGGAGCTGTTTTTT
CASSIDAGETGELFF
>-|TRBJ1-1|TRBV11-3|-
TGTGCCAGCAGCGTATTCAGGGGCACTGAAGCTTTCTTT
CASSVFRGTEAFF
>-|TRBJ1-5|TRBV5-6|-
TGTGCCAGCAGCTTTTGGTTGGGAGGCAATCAGCCCCAGCATTTT
CASSFWLGGNQPQHF
>-|TRBJ1-2|TRBV21-1|-
TGTGCCAGCAGCAACGTTCGACTACCGCAGAGCTACACCTTC
CASSNVRLPQSYTF
>TRBD1|TRBJ2-6|TRBV2|-
TGTGCCAGCAGTGGAAGTCAGGGGGCGGGTGGGGCCAACGTCCTGACTTTC
CASSGSQGAGGANVLTF
>-|TRBJ1-1|TRBV5-1|-
TGCGCCAGCAGCGCCGGTTTGTCGGACACTGAAGCTTTCTTT
CASSAGLSDTEAFF
>TRBD2|TRBJ2-1|TRBV6-1|-
TGTGCCAGCAGTGGGGGACTAGCGGGAGTTGGGGAGCAGTTCTTC
CASSGGLAGVGEQFF
>TRBD2|TRBJ2-3|TRBV6-4|-
TGTGCCAGCAGTGATACCGGGACTAGCGGCACAGATACGCAGTATTTT
CASSDTGTSGTDTQYF
>-|TRBJ1-2|TRBV7-9|few
TGTGCCAGCAGCTTAGTAAACTATGGCTACACCTTC
CASSLVNYGYTF
>TRBD1|TRBJ1-1|TRBV2|-
TGTGCCAGCAGAAGACAGGGTACTTACACTGAAGCTTTCTTT
CASRRQGTYTEAFF
>-|TRBJ1-2|TRBV25-1|-
TGTGCCAGCAGTGCGTTCTACGGCTACACCTTC
CASSAFYGYTF
>-|TRBJ2-5|TRBV19|-
TGTGCCAGTAGTATAGACAGGGAGGATCGAATTATCCAGTACTTC
CASSIDREDRIIQYF
>TRBD2|TRBJ2-7|TRBV9|-
TGTGCCAGCAGCGTAGGAGTAGCGGGAGTGGAGTACGAGCAGTACTTC
CASSVGVAGVEYEQYF
>TRBD2|TRBJ2-1|TRBV11-3|few
TGTGCCAGCAGCCCGGAACTAGCGTCCAATGAGCAGTTCTTC
CASSPELASNEQFF